Below, one TCR beta chain is given with its context. This CDR3 spans 14 amino acids. Germline-derived CDR1 and CDR2 are DFQATT and SNEGSKA (reference sequence). Trimming left V 5 bases short and J 7 bases short, with 21 bases between. These data originate in a study of CD8+CD57+ T cells in acquired aplastic anemia. The study profiled TCR beta VDJ and CDR3 using genomic DNA as template. TCRdb ran MiXCR on the reads and lists one entry per CDR3 protein. The sample has 150,000 to 200,000 distinct CDR3 sequences; 55% to 80% are singletons. J is TRBJ2-7 and V is TRBV20-1, with D maybe TRBD2 (7 bases). The specimen was sorted CD4+, CD8+, or CD8+CD57+ T cells (not recorded which) from PBMCs. This TCR was sampled from a human donor in good health. CDR3 bases: TGCAGTGCTCAAAGGTCGGCGGGGGCCCAAGAGCAGTACTTC. Residues: CSAQRSAGAQEQYF.